This T cell receptor beta chain was captured in a study of T cells in Graves' hyperthyroidism and ophthalmopathy. Regions amplified from RNA transcripts were the TCR beta CDR3 regions. The TCR CDR3 first-round RT-PCR relied on the HTBI primer set. MiXCR was run by TCRdb on the multiplex PCR reads, yielding one entry per CDR3 protein. The repertoire holds under 300,000 distinct CDR3 sequences, with roughly 15% as singletons. Findings and limits, study-wide: Within blood appeared most thyroid clonotypes that had expanded above 0.001.

This clonotype has a count of ten or more. Its specificity is not known. The CDR3 runs 16 residues. Germline V lookup: CDR1 SGHVS, CDR2 FQNEAQ. With 0 bases removed from V and 0 bases from J, the gap between germline ends came to 8 bases. The chain joins TRBV7-8 to TRBJ2-2; D remains ambiguous. This receptor was obtained from a woman aged 40 to 50 with Graves' hyperthyroidism that later progressed to Graves' ophthalmopathy. Sequences were obtained from blood. This CDR3 reads CASSLARLANTGELFF. CDR3 bases: TGTGCCAGCAGCTTAGCGCGCTTAGCGAACACCGGGGAGCTGTTTTTT.